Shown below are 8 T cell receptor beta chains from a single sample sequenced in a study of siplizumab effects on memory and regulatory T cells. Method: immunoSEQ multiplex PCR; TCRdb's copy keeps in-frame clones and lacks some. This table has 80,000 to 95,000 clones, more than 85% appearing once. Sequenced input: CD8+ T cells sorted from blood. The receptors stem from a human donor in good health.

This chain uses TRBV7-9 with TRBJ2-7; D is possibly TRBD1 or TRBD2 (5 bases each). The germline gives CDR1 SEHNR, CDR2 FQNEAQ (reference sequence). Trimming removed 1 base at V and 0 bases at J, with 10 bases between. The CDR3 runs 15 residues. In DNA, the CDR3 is TGTGCCAGCAGCTTAGAGGGACCCTTCTCCTACGAGCAGTACTTC. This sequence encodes CASSLEGPFSYEQYF.

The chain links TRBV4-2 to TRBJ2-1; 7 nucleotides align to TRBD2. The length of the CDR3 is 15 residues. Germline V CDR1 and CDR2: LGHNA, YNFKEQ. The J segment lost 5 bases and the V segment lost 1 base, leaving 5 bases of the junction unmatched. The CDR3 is CASSQGLAENNEQFF. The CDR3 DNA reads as TGTGCCAGCAGCCAAGGACTAGCAGAAAACAATGAGCAGTTCTTC.

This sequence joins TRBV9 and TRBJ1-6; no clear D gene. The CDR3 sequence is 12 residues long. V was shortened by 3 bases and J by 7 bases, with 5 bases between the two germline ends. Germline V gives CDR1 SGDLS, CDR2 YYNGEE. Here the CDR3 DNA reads TGTGCCAGCAGCGCCGGGAATTCACCCCTCCACTTT. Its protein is CASSAGNSPLHF.

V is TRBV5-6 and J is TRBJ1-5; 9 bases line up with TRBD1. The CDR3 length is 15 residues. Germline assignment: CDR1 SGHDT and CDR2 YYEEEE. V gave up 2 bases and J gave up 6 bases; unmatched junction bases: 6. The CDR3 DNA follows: TGTGCCAGCAGCTTCGGGACAGGGCTAGGTCAGCCCCAGCATTTT. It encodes CASSFGTGLGQPQHF.

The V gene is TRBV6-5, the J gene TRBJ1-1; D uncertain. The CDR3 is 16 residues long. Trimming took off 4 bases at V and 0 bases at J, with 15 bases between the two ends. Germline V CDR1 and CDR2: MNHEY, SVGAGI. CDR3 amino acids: CASSLVAGRMNTEAFF. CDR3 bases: TGTGCCAGCAGTTTGGTGGCCGGACGCATGAACACTGAAGCTTTCTTT.

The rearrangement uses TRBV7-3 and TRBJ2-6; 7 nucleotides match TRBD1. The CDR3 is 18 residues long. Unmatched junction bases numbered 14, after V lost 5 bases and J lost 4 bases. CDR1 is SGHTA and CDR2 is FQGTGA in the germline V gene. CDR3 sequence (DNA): TGTGCCAGCAGCATAAGACAGGGTCTCTCTTTGGGGGCCAACGTCCTGACTTTC. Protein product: CASSIRQGLSLGANVLTF. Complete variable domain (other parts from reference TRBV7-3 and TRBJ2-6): GAGVSQTPSNKVTEKGKYVELRCDPISGHTALYWYRQSLGQGPEFLIYFQGTGAADDSGLPNDRFFAVRPEGSVSTLKIQRTERGDSAVYLCASSIRQGLSLGANVLTFGAGSRLTVL.

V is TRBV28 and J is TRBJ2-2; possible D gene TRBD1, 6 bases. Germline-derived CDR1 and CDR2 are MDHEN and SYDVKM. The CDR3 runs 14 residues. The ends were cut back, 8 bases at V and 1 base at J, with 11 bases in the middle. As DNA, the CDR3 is TGTGCCAGCTCGGACAGAATGAACACCGGGGAGCTGTTTTTT. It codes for CASSDRMNTGELFF.

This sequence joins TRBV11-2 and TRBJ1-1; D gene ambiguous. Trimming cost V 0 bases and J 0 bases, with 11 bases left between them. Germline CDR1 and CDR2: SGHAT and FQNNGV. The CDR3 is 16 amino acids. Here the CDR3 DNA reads TGTGCCAGCAGCTTAGATGAAGAGGGTTTGAACACTGAAGCTTTCTTT. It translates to CASSLDEEGLNTEAFF.